This TCR beta chain was captured in a study of beta chain features in type 1 diabetes. Study-wide points: Within each of all four CD4+ subsets, Type 1 diabetes patients had TCRB CDR3s that were moderately but significantly shorter.

Deletions cut 4 bases from V and 5 bases from J, with 18 bases between. This CDR3 has 16 residues. Germline V lookup: CDR1 LGHNA, CDR2 YNFKEQ. Note on this clone: The antigen is unknown.

TCRB transcripts that were expressed got sequenced, as all of the isolated RNA had been reverse transcribed. Assay: immunoSEQ multiplex PCR; the TCRdb copy retains only in-frame clones and omits some. There are about 160,000 clones in the sample; 9% occur only once, and 0.7% lies in the top ten. The J gene is TRBJ2-1, the V gene TRBV4-2; TRBD1 might be the D (5 bases). Sequencing was done on a sample of central memory CD4+ T cells from blood. The TCR originated in a woman in her 30s with type 1 diabetes. This CDR3 reads CASSRGQGRGHNEQFF. Written as DNA, the CDR3 is TGTGCCAGCAGCCGTGGTCAGGGAAGGGGCCACAATGAGCAGTTCTTC.